These T cell receptor beta chains were read from a single sample in a study of blood T cell repertoires in COVID-19. The assay was immunoSEQ multiplex PCR, and TCRdb's table has in-frame clones only and misses some. The sample holds approximately 220,000 clones; 70% to 85% are singletons and the top ten take approximately 1.3%. The sequenced sample was PBMCs or T cells enriched from blood (not recorded which). The receptors originated from a middle-aged woman with acute COVID-19. The CDR3 runs from the conserved cysteine through the conserved F or W. Each record gives: V gene, D gene, J gene, clone size, CDR3 DNA, CDR3 protein. A D gene is named only where the DNA matches it firmly. The size entry is marked missing in some rows and otherwise reads once, few, many or a size class.

TRBV6-5	TRBD1	TRBJ1-2	NA	TGTGCCAGCAGCAGAACAGGGGTGAACTATGGCTACACCTTC	CASSRTGVNYGYTF
TRBV5-1	TRBD2	TRBJ2-3	NA	TGCGCCAGCAGGACTAGCGGGAGGGATACGCAGTATTTT	CASRTSGRDTQYF
TRBV24-1	TRBD1	TRBJ1-2	NA	TGTGCCACCAGTTCCGGGACAGGGGATTTCTATGGCTACACCTTC	CATSSGTGDFYGYTF
TRBV28	TRBD1	TRBJ1-2	NA	TGTGCTTCGGACAGGGCGACAGCTGGTGGCTACACCTTC	CASDRATAGGYTF
TRBV7-2	NA	TRBJ1-3	once	TGTGCCAGCAGCTTTGGGGCCGGCCAGGGAAACACCATATATTTT	CASSFGAGQGNTIYF
TRBV9	NA	TRBJ1-3	NA	TGTGCCAGCAGCGTGGGTCAGGCCGGGACTGGAAACACCATATATTTT	CASSVGQAGTGNTIYF
TRBV2	TRBD2	TRBJ2-5	NA	TGTGCCAGCAGTGGTCGGGAGGCCCGGGGGGAGACCCAGTACTTC	CASSGREARGETQYF
TRBV2	NA	TRBJ1-1	NA	TGTGCCAGCAGTGTGGGAGAGAACACTGAAGCTTTCTTT	CASSVGENTEAFF
TRBV27	NA	TRBJ2-3	NA	TGTGCCAGCAGGCCCCTACTTAGCGATACGCAGTATTTT	CASRPLLSDTQYF
TRBV21-1	NA	TRBJ1-5	NA	TGTGCCAGCAGCAAAGCATCGGGGAGCAATCAGCCCCAGCATTTT	CASSKASGSNQPQHF
TRBV15	NA	TRBJ1-1	NA	TGTGCCACCAGCAGAGATACCCAGTCTGTTTTCTTT	CATSRDTQSVFF
TRBV4-1	TRBD1	TRBJ1-4	NA	TGCGCCAGCAGCCAAGGTGGGACAGGGGGAACTAATGAAAAACTGTTTTTT	CASSQGGTGGTNEKLFF
TRBV7-2	NA	TRBJ1-4	few	TGTGCCAGCAGCCTAAGGAGGGGTGGCGCTAATGAAAAACTGTTTTTT	CASSLRRGGANEKLFF
TRBV7-8	NA	TRBJ2-1	NA	TGTGCCAGCAGCTTAGCAGGCGGTCCGTCCTACAATGAGCAGTTCTTC	CASSLAGGPSYNEQFF